A selection of T cell receptor beta chains follows, all from one sample in a study of naive and memory T cell subsets. Each CDR3 protein is one row after TCRdb ran MiXCR on the UMI-ligation and nested PCR reads. The data show approximately 20,000 distinct CDR3 sequences, about 10% seen once. Sequenced sample: central memory CD8+ T cells from blood. These receptors originate from a human donor in good health. Both conserved end residues are part of each CDR3. A D gene is named only where the DNA matches it firmly. The listing skips clone size in some rows; elsewhere it reads once, few, many or a size class.

d_gene | abundance | j_gene | v_gene | CDR3aa | CDR3nt
- | many | TRBJ1-6 | TRBV6-1 | CASSEAEFSPLHF | TGTGCCAGCAGTGAAGCAGAGTTTTCACCCCTCCACTTT
TRBD1 | - | TRBJ2-7 | TRBV5-1 | CASSTGTGNPYEQYF | TGCGCCAGCAGCACTGGGACAGGGAATCCCTACGAGCAGTACTTC
- | - | TRBJ2-1 | TRBV30 | CAWDRPSGEQFF | TGTGCCTGGGATCGACCTTCCGGTGAGCAGTTCTTC
TRBD2 | many | TRBJ2-7 | TRBV29-1 | CSVLREGTSELSYEQYF | TGCAGCGTTTTGCGGGAGGGCACGAGTGAGCTGTCCTACGAGCAGTACTTC
TRBD2 | medium-sized | TRBJ2-1 | TRBV6-1 | CASSEVAGGSNEQFF | TGTGCCAGCAGTGAAGTGGCGGGAGGAAGTAATGAGCAGTTCTTC
- | many | TRBJ2-7 | TRBV11-2 | CASSLGSGEQYF | TGTGCCAGCAGCTTAGGTTCTGGCGAGCAGTACTTC
TRBD2 | few | TRBJ2-3 | TRBV14 | CASSPFGEGPTDTQYF | TGTGCCAGCAGCCCCTTCGGGGAGGGGCCCACAGATACGCAGTATTTT
- | few | TRBJ1-1 | TRBV6-2/TRBV6-3 | CASSYPPKGWTEAFF | TGTGCCAGCAGTTACCCCCCAAAAGGTTGGACTGAAGCTTTCTTT
- | few | TRBJ2-5 | TRBV7-9 | CASSREAQETQYF | TGTGCCAGCAGCCGCGAGGCCCAAGAGACCCAGTACTTC
- | few | TRBJ2-5 | TRBV7-6 | CASSLPEGQETQYF | TGTGCCAGCAGTCTACCGGAAGGGCAAGAGACCCAGTACTTC
TRBD2 | - | TRBJ2-7 | TRBV13 | CASRGGTYEQYF | TGTGCCAGCAGGGGGGGGACCTACGAGCAGTACTTC
- | many | TRBJ2-7 | TRBV7-2 | CASSPVSYEQYF | TGTGCCAGCAGCCCCGTCTCCTACGAGCAGTACTTC
- | few | TRBJ1-6 | TRBV20-1 | CSARDNTGRTLDSPLHF | TGCAGTGCTAGAGATAATACGGGTCGAACACTTGATTCACCCCTCCACTTT
- | many | TRBJ1-1 | TRBV12-3/TRBV12-4 | CASSLRPGNTEAFF | TGTGCCAGCAGTTTGCGTCCAGGGAACACTGAAGCTTTCTTT
TRBD1 | medium-sized | TRBJ2-6 | TRBV6-4 | CASSGTGSSGANVLTF | TGTGCCAGCAGTGGGACAGGGTCCTCTGGGGCCAACGTCCTGACTTTC
TRBD1 | many | TRBJ1-2 | TRBV11-2 | CASSPGGAGYGYTF | TGTGCCAGCAGCCCAGGGGGCGCGGGGTATGGCTACACCTTC
- | many | TRBJ1-2 | TRBV29-1 | CSVVGARGENTYGYTF | TGCAGCGTTGTGGGGGCTCGAGGAGAGAATACCTATGGCTACACCTTC
- | few | TRBJ2-7 | TRBV5-1 | CASRPTGIYEQYF | TGCGCCAGCAGACCAACAGGAATCTACGAGCAGTACTTC
- | few | TRBJ1-1 | TRBV27 | CASNPMAGPIEAFF | TGTGCCAGCAATCCCATGGCAGGCCCTATTGAAGCTTTCTTT
- | - | TRBJ1-5 | TRBV4-3 | CASSQGLGANQPQHF | TGCGCCAGCAGCCAAGGTCTAGGGGCGAATCAGCCCCAGCATTTT
- | many | TRBJ1-5 | TRBV13 | CASSLRGGFNQPQHF | TGTGCCAGCAGCTTAAGGGGGGGCTTCAATCAGCCCCAGCATTTT
TRBD2 | few | TRBJ2-3 | TRBV6-1 | CASSPLDGRLTDTQYF | TGTGCCAGCAGTCCCCTCGACGGGAGGCTTACAGATACGCAGTATTTT
TRBD2 | medium-sized | TRBJ2-7 | TRBV12-3/TRBV12-4 | CASSLDGLGLAGADEQYF | TGTGCCAGCAGTTTAGATGGCCTGGGACTAGCGGGAGCAGACGAGCAGTACTTC
TRBD1 | many | TRBJ1-1 | TRBV6-2/TRBV6-3 | CASTDGQEESEAFF | TGTGCCAGCACCGACGGACAGGAGGAATCGGAAGCTTTCTTT
TRBD1 | many | TRBJ2-7 | TRBV6-2/TRBV6-3 | CASSYSGTGSYEQYF | TGTGCCAGCAGTTACTCCGGGACAGGGTCCTACGAGCAGTACTTC
- | many | TRBJ2-1 | TRBV7-8 | CASSLDGSSYNEQFF | TGTGCCAGCAGCTTAGACGGGAGCTCCTACAATGAGCAGTTCTTC